This T cell receptor beta chain stems from a study of identical twins. The V gene lost 0 bases and the J gene lost 1 base, with 10 bases spanning the gap. Germline loops: CDR1 MNHEY, CDR2 SVGEGT. This CDR3 comprises 16 residues. A single record per CDR3 protein comes from TCRdb applying MiXCR to the 5' RACE reads. This sample has under 300,000 distinct CDR3 sequences, with 6.5% to 9.5% found just once. This clonotype was seen ten or more times. The same data also contributed to another study, on yellow fever vaccine responses in identical twins.

This sequence was found in a woman under 30 in good health. The material sequenced was CD8+ T cells sorted from blood. The chain uses TRBV6-2 or TRBV6-3 and TRBJ2-1; D gene uncertain. In DNA, the CDR3 is TGTGCCAGCAGTTACTCGATATCCGTTTCCTACAATGAGCAGTTCTTC. This sequence encodes CASSYSISVSYNEQFF.